The 5 T cell receptor beta chains below were found in one sample sequenced in a study of T-cell reconstitution after alpha-beta-depleted transplantation in children. For TCRbeta, the library was prepared with unique molecular identifiers. TCRdb fed the PCR reads into MiXCR, producing one record per CDR3 protein. The profile shows approximately 500,000 distinct CDR3 sequences, roughly 10% of them singletons. This material consisted of PBMCs, taken before TCRalphabeta/CD19-depleted stem cell transplant. The origin of the receptors is a child aged 2 to 10 with inherited bone marrow failure, due to receive a stem cell transplant.

This clonotype has at least ten counts. V usage is TRBV6-2 or TRBV6-3 and J usage is TRBJ2-3; TRBD1 agrees at 7 bases. CDR3 length: 15 amino acids. Germline V CDR1 and CDR2: MNHEY, SVGEGT. V lost 7 bases, J lost 1 base, and 8 bases stayed unmatched. CDR3: CASTDRVGGTDTQYF. The DNA for the CDR3 is TGTGCCAGCACCGACAGGGTAGGAGGCACAGATACGCAGTATTTT.

This clonotype was picked up many times. The chain couples TRBV6-1 to TRBJ1-5; D is ambiguous. The CDR3 totals 17 residues. Trimming took off 3 bases at V and 1 base at J, with 16 bases between the two ends. Germline V gene sequence: CDR1 MNHNS, CDR2 SASEGT. The CDR3 loop is CASSELGIAGSNQPQHF. In DNA, the CDR3 is TGTGCCAGCAGTGAGTTGGGAATTGCGGGAAGCAATCAGCCCCAGCATTTT.

The gene calls are TRBV3-1 and TRBJ2-1, with 14 bases identical to TRBD2. The length of the CDR3 is 19 residues. The germline CDR1 and CDR2 sequences are LGHDT and YNNKEL (reference sequence). J was trimmed by 0 bases and V by 10 bases; bases with no gene match: 14. The CDR3 sequence: CAICPTPGTSGSSYNEQFF. In nucleotides, the CDR3 is TGTGCCATCTGTCCCACTCCCGGGACTAGCGGGAGCTCCTACAATGAGCAGTTCTTC.

This sequence joins TRBV20-1 and TRBJ1-2; no definite D call. The CDR3 is 13 amino acids. V was clipped by 0 bases and J by 3 bases, with 8 bases between them. Germline V gene sequence: CDR1 DFQATT, CDR2 SNEGSKA (reference sequence). CDR3 loop: CSAREAGYYGYTF. Here the CDR3 DNA reads TGCAGTGCTAGAGAGGCGGGTTACTATGGCTACACCTTC.

The V and J genes are TRBV3-1 and TRBJ2-1; the D is unclear. The V gene's germline CDR1 is LGHDT and CDR2 YNNKEL (reference sequence). V lost 0 bases and J 3 bases, leaving 12 bases between the germline ends. The CDR3 totals 16 residues. In DNA, the CDR3 is TGTGCCAGCAGCCAAGATGCCGGGCCTAGCTACAATGAGCAGTTCTTC. This translates into CASSQDAGPSYNEQFF.